Shown below are 20 T cell receptor beta chains from a single sample sequenced in a study of CD8+ T cells in alopecia areata. Following RNA extraction, reverse transcription yielded cDNA that acted as the sequencing template. This table comes from immunoSEQ multiplex PCR, and its TCRdb copy is limited to in-frame clones, with some not included. The repertoire consists of around 180,000 clones, with approximately 57% occurring once and the leading ten covering approximately 0.93%. Described treatment: oral pan-JAK inhibitor, 5-10 mg twice daily. This sample comprised CD4+ T cells sorted from blood, obtained at week 24, from a patient treated with tofacitinib. The receptors were gathered from a human donor with alopecia areata.

V gene TRBV9 combines with J gene TRBJ1-2, with D uncertain. CDR1 and CDR2 from the germline V gene are SGDLS and YYNGEE. Trimming shortened V by 0 bases and J by 4 bases, and 4 bases separated the two germline ends. This CDR3 spans 12 amino acids. The CDR3 coding sequence is TGTGCCAGCAGCGTAGGAGGCTATGGCTACACCTTC. This gives the protein CASSVGGYGYTF.

V is TRBV10-3 and J is TRBJ1-5; maybe TRBD1 (5 bases). This CDR3 region has 17 residues. V was pared by 0 bases and J by 3 bases, with 15 bases between. In germline, CDR1 is ENHRY, CDR2 SYGVKD. The CDR3 DNA follows: TGTGCCATCAGTGAGTCGAGCTCGGGGGTTACCAATCAGCCCCAGCATTTT. Its protein is CAISESSSGVTNQPQHF.

This chain links TRBV15 with TRBJ1-2; TRBD1 might be the D (6 bases). Germline V gene sequence: CDR1 LNHNV, CDR2 YYDKDF (reference sequence). Trimming cost V 0 bases and J 4 bases, with 15 bases left between them. This CDR3 has 16 amino acids. The DNA for the CDR3 is TGTGCCACCAGCAGAGATGGGGGCAGGGGAGGCTATGGCTACACCTTC. Translated: CATSRDGGRGGYGYTF.

V usage is TRBV20-1 and J usage is TRBJ2-1; no clear D gene. Trimming took off 3 bases at V and 7 bases at J, with 7 bases between the two ends. Per germline, CDR1 DFQATT and CDR2 SNEGSKA (reference sequence). The CDR3 consists of 11 residues. The CDR3 DNA reads as TGCAGTGCTAGTGGAGCAAATGAGCAGTTCTTC. Its protein is CSASGANEQFF.

This CDR3 reads CSVDGLAGTYNEQFF. In nucleotides, the CDR3 is TGCAGCGTTGATGGACTAGCGGGGACATACAATGAGCAGTTCTTC. V gene TRBV29-1 combines with J gene TRBJ2-1; 12 bases align to TRBD2. Trimming took 3 bases from V and 4 from J; bases not matched to a gene: 4. Per the germline V gene, CDR1 is SQVTM and CDR2 is ANQGSEA. This CDR3 is built from 15 residues.

The chain joins TRBV7-3 to TRBJ2-5; no reliable D call. V lost 4 bases to trimming and J lost 4 bases, with 10 bases between them. Per the germline V gene, CDR1 is SGHTA and CDR2 is FQGTGA. The CDR3 runs 13 residues. The CDR3 protein is CASSYTRAETQYF. CDR3 nucleotides: TGTGCCAGCAGCTACACACGGGCAGAGACCCAGTACTTC.

This clone has more than one count but fewer than ten. The chain employs TRBV30 and TRBJ2-1, with D hard to call. The CDR3 totals 11 residues. Per the germline V gene, CDR1 is GTSNPN and CDR2 is SVGIG (reference sequence). V was clipped by 7 bases and J by 11 bases, with 15 bases between them. This CDR3 reads CASRDNLKQFF. The CDR3 nucleotides read TGTGCCTCCCGAGATAATCTTAAGCAGTTCTTC.

This clone has only a few counts. The chain uses TRBV5-1 and TRBJ2-5, with no clear D. Germline lookup yields CDR1 SGHRS and CDR2 YFSETQ. Trimming removed 6 bases at V and 0 bases at J, with 15 bases between. There are 15 residues in the CDR3. CDR3 in DNA: TGCGCCAGCACCAAGCTAGGCGGAGACCAAGAGACCCAGTACTTC. Amino acids: CASTKLGGDQETQYF.

V is TRBV10-3 and J is TRBJ2-7; a weak D match, TRBD2 (7 bases). The germline V gene has CDR1 ENHRY and CDR2 SYGVKD. Trimming took off 0 bases at V and 0 bases at J, with 15 bases between the two ends. The CDR3 loop spans 17 amino acids. CDR3 region: CAISESKDGGLSYEQYF. CDR3 DNA: TGTGCCATCAGTGAGTCGAAGGACGGGGGGCTCTCCTACGAGCAGTACTTC.

The chain combines TRBV6-5 with TRBJ2-1; TRBD2 agrees at 13 bases. Germline V gene data show CDR1 as MNHEY and CDR2 as SVGAGI. The CDR3 loop spans 15 amino acids. Trimming removed 5 bases from V and 9 bases from J; junction bases left unmatched: 7. The CDR3 DNA reads as TGTGCCAGCAGTGCAACTAGCGGGGGGGTTGGTGAGCAGTTCTTC. It is translated as CASSATSGGVGEQFF.

The V and J genes are TRBV27 and TRBJ2-4; D may match TRBD1 or TRBD2 (5 bases each). Trimming shortened V by 5 bases and J by 8 bases, and 16 bases separated the two germline ends. The CDR3 extends over 14 amino acids. Germline assignment: CDR1 MNHEY and CDR2 SMNVEV (reference sequence). Here the CDR3 DNA reads TGTGCCAGCAGTCCATGGGGGAGAATGGACATTCAGTACTTC. Amino acid sequence: CASSPWGRMDIQYF.

A note on this clone: This sample includes further DNA sequences coding for the same CDR3. CDR3 DNA: TGTGCCAGCAGCCCGGGGCTAGCGGCTACAGATACGCAGTATTTT. Translation gives CASSPGLAATDTQYF. The chain recombines TRBV9 with TRBJ2-3; the match to TRBD2 covers 7 bases. Per germline, CDR1 SGDLS and CDR2 YYNGEE. The V and J ends lost 4 bases and 3 bases, in that order; junction bases with no gene match: 8. This CDR3 contains 15 residues.

The chain uses TRBV11-1 and TRBJ2-1; D tentatively fits TRBD1 or TRBD2 (6 bases each). In germline, CDR1 is SGHAT, CDR2 FQDESV (reference sequence). V dropped 5 bases and J dropped 4 bases, with 9 bases sitting between them. This CDR3 has 13 amino acids. DNA for the CDR3: TGTGCCAGCAGCCAAGGGGGGTACAATGAGCAGTTCTTC. Its protein is CASSQGGYNEQFF.

The chain combines TRBV30 with TRBJ2-5; 10 nucleotides line up with TRBD1. The CDR3 is 13 residues long. The V gene end was trimmed by 6 bases and the J gene end by 5 bases; junction bases not matched to a gene: 6. Germline CDR1 is GTSNPN and CDR2 is SVGIG (reference sequence). Here the CDR3 DNA reads TGTGCCTGCTCTGGGACAGGGGTCGAGACCCAGTACTTC. It encodes CACSGTGVETQYF.

The chain combines TRBV4-2 with TRBJ2-5, with TRBD2 matching over 10 bases. The CDR3 sequence is 16 residues long. V was clipped by 4 bases and J by 1 base; unmatched bases: 6. Germline CDR1 and CDR2: LGHNA and YNFKEQ. In DNA form, the CDR3 reads TGTGCCAGCAGCCCTATAGCGGGGGGCCTCCAAGAGACCCAGTACTTC. As protein: CASSPIAGGLQETQYF.

The chain links TRBV5-6 to TRBJ1-5; D is ambiguous. Germline CDR1 is SGHDT and CDR2 is YYEEEE. The CDR3 has 12 amino acids. V lost 0 bases and J 9 bases, leaving 7 bases between the germline ends. The CDR3 sequence: CASSLAKSPQHF. The CDR3 DNA sequence: TGTGCCAGCAGCTTGGCCAAGTCGCCCCAGCATTTT. Looking up the rest from reference TRBV5-6 and TRBJ1-5 gives the full variable domain: DAGVTQSPTHLIKTRGQQVTLRCSPKSGHDTVSWYQQALGQGPQFIFQYYEEEERQRGNFPDRFSGHQFPNYSSELNVNALLLGDSALYLCASSLAKSPQHFGDGTRLSIL.

This clone is a singleton in its sample. The chain links TRBV2 to TRBJ1-2; TRBD1 agrees at 8 bases. The germline V gene encodes CDR1 SNHLY and CDR2 FYNNEI. Unmatched junction bases numbered 9, after V lost 8 bases and J lost 7 bases. This CDR3 spans 13 amino acids. The CDR3 nucleotides read TGTGCCAGCGGGGGACAGGAGGGCCTTGGCTACACCTTC. It encodes CASGGQEGLGYTF.

This chain joins TRBV15 and TRBJ1-4; D is undetermined. The CDR3 contains 13 residues. Looked up from germline, CDR1 is LNHNV and CDR2 is YYDKDF (reference sequence). V shed 0 bases and J shed 7 bases, with 6 bases lying between them. DNA for the CDR3: TGTGCCACCAGCAGAGAAACTTCTGAAAAACTGTTTTTT. This codes for CATSRETSEKLFF.

A few counts support this clone. This chain connects TRBV5-1 to TRBJ2-7; perhaps TRBD1 as D (5 bases). The CDR3 is 14 amino acids. The V and J ends lost 4 bases and 0 bases respectively, with 11 bases between them. Germline-derived CDR1 and CDR2 are SGHRS and YFSETQ. As DNA, the CDR3 is TGCGCCAGCAGCCCCCAGGGCACCTCCTACGAGCAGTACTTC. Its translation is CASSPQGTSYEQYF.

V is TRBV6-5 and J is TRBJ2-1, with D hard to call. This CDR3 is 11 amino acids long. Trimming cost V 0 bases and J 15 bases, with 9 bases left between them. In germline, CDR1 is MNHEY, CDR2 SVGAGI. CDR3 DNA: TGTGCCAGCAGTTACTCGGCTTGGCGGTTCTTC. Its protein is CASSYSAWRFF.